A single sample is the source of the 5 T cell receptor beta chains below, sequenced in a study of early T cells in non-severe SARS-CoV-2 infection. TCRdb reprocessed the 5' RACE reads via MiXCR and lists one record per CDR3 protein. Seen here are fewer than 50,000 distinct CDR3 sequences, approximately 6.1% observed once, and the top ten hold around 12%. The sample comprised whole blood. All receptors come from an adult who was a healthcare worker with PCR-confirmed SARS-CoV-2 infection or an uninfected control (not recorded which).

This clonotype was detected only a few times. In DNA, the CDR3 is TGTGCCAGCAGATTGACTAGGAGTGACATTCAGTACTTC. It specifies CASRLTRSDIQYF. The gene calls are TRBV6-2 or TRBV6-3 and TRBJ2-4; TRBD2 is a possible D gene (6 bases). Germline V lookup: CDR1 MNHEY, CDR2 SVGEGT. Trimming removed 6 bases from V and 8 bases from J, with 14 bases in between. The CDR3 consists of 13 residues.

This clonotype turned up a few times. The rearrangement joins TRBV20-1 to TRBJ2-4; D assignment may be TRBD1 or TRBD2 (5 bases each). Germline V lookup: CDR1 DFQATT, CDR2 SNEGSKA (reference sequence). This CDR3 has 13 residues. Trimming removed 1 base at V and 10 bases at J, with 14 bases between. The CDR3 here is CSARGGSEGIQYF. The DNA for the CDR3 is TGCAGTGCTAGAGGGGGTTCCGAGGGGATTCAGTACTTC.

This clonotype was seen ten or more times. The chain carries TRBV3-1 and TRBJ2-1; perhaps TRBD2 as D (6 bases). The V end was cut by 6 bases, the J end by 9 bases, with 12 bases between. Germline-derived CDR1 and CDR2 are LGHDT and YNNKEL (reference sequence). This CDR3 contains 12 residues. The CDR3 bases are TGTGCCAGCAGATCACTGGGGGGTGAGCAGTTCTTC. Its translation: CASRSLGGEQFF.

This clonotype was observed many times. The chain has TRBV12-2 and TRBJ1-6; TRBD1 reflects the table's D call only, with no check against the DNA. TRBV12-2 counts as a pseudogene. The CDR3 has 14 amino acids. CDR3 loop: CASRIGRVGSPLHF. In DNA, the CDR3 is TGTGCGAGCCGGATTGGCAGGGTTGGTTCACCCCTCCACTTT.

This clonotype was observed many times. This rearrangement joins TRBV20-1 to TRBJ1-1; D is ambiguous. Trimming pared 3 bases from V and 11 bases from J, leaving 19 bases between. Germline V gene lookup returns CDR1 DFQATT and CDR2 SNEGSKA (reference sequence). This CDR3 contains 13 residues. The CDR3 region has the DNA TGCAGTGCTAGTTCTCCCCTTGACGGGAGGGCTTTCTTT. Translating gives CSASSPLDGRAFF.